The 30 T cell receptor beta chains listed next were all sequenced from one sample in a study of beta chain features in type 1 diabetes. The investigators reverse transcribed all of the isolated RNA, so they sequenced expressed TCRB transcripts. The repertoire was sequenced with immunoSEQ multiplex PCR; TCRdb's copy has only in-frame clones and lacks some. The sample lists 200,000 to 300,000 clones; about a fifth were seen once. The antigens of these receptors remain unknown. General study results and limits: In all four CD4+ subsets, TCRB CDR3 length was significantly, moderately reduced in type 1 diabetes.

The source material was naive CD4+ T cells from blood. These receptors originate from a woman aged 40-49 years with type 1 diabetes.

This clone was seen a few times. The chain couples TRBV9 to TRBJ1-2; 8 bases are a match to TRBD1. CDR1 is SGDLS and CDR2 is YYNGEE in the germline V gene. This CDR3 has 14 residues. Trimming took 4 bases from V and 2 from J; bases not matched to a gene: 4. The CDR3 coding sequence is TGTGCCAGCAGCAACTCAGGGGGCAACTATGGCTACACCTTC. Translation gives CASSNSGGNYGYTF.

This clone has just a few counts. V usage is TRBV27 and J usage is TRBJ1-2; D is perhaps TRBD1 (5 bases). The germline gives CDR1 MNHEY, CDR2 SMNVEV (reference sequence). The CDR3 is 14 residues long. The V gene lost 8 bases and the J gene lost 4 bases, with 17 bases spanning the gap. CDR3: CASALLGQGYGYTF. CDR3 DNA sequence: TGTGCCAGCGCCTTACTGGGGCAGGGCTATGGCTACACCTTC.

This clone was seen more than once but under ten times. The rearrangement joins TRBV30 to TRBJ2-5; D is uncertain. This CDR3 comprises 14 residues. Germline loops: CDR1 GTSNPN, CDR2 SVGIG (reference sequence). Trimming took off 3 bases at V and 5 bases at J, with 16 bases between the two ends. The DNA of the CDR3 is TGTGCCTGGAGAGCCCTGGCCCGGCGGGAGACCCAGTACTTC. Protein: CAWRALARRETQYF.

This clone occurred a few times. The V and J genes are TRBV19 and TRBJ2-3; TRBD2 agrees at 8 bases. The CDR3 has 13 amino acids. Looked up from germline, CDR1 is LNHDA and CDR2 is SQIVND (reference sequence). V lost 10 bases and J lost 2; bases outside the gene matches: 5. DNA of the CDR3: TGTGCCACCCGCGGGAGGCCCACAGATACGCAGTATTTT. Protein product: CATRGRPTDTQYF.

There are a few counts of this clone. The germline gene is not matched at one end of the junction; a read error may be the cause. The rearrangement joins TRBV30 to TRBJ1-4, with 7 bases lining up with TRBD1. CDR3 length equals 12 residues. The germline V gene encodes CDR1 GTSNPN and CDR2 SVGIG (reference sequence). CDR3 coding DNA: TGTGCCTGGACCCCGGAGGGGACGGGGACAGTTTTT. Translating gives CAWTPEGTGTVF.

This clone appeared a few times. V gene TRBV2 combines with J gene TRBJ1-5, with TRBD1 identical over 8 bases. After removal of 3 bases from V and 7 bases from J, the junction contained 8 bases not matched to a gene. CDR1 and CDR2 from the germline V gene are SNHLY and FYNNEI. This CDR3 spans 15 amino acids. The CDR3 DNA reads as TGTGCCAGCAGTGAGGACAGGGCGGCGGGGCAGCCCCAGCATTTT. Protein: CASSEDRAAGQPQHF.

This clone has only a few counts. The J gene is TRBJ2-7, the V gene TRBV5-6; 9 bases line up with TRBD1. This CDR3 comprises 12 residues. CDR1 and CDR2 from the germline V gene are SGHDT and YYEEEE. With V trimmed by 8 bases and J by 3 bases, 3 bases remained unmatched. The CDR3 here is CARWGQGYEQYF. DNA of the CDR3: TGTGCCAGATGGGGACAGGGCTACGAGCAGTACTTC.

This clone has only a few counts. The same CDR3 also results from other DNA sequences found in this sample. V gene TRBV18 combines with J gene TRBJ2-6, with a weak D call TRBD1 (6 bases). The CDR3 has 15 residues. Trimming cost V 3 bases and J 0 bases, with 6 bases left between them. Germline V CDR1 and CDR2: KGHSH, LQKENI. The CDR3 sequence is CASSPDSSGANVLTF. CDR3 nucleotides: TGTGCCAGCTCACCGGACAGCTCTGGGGCCAACGTCCTGACTTTC.

This clone was picked up a small number of times. This sample also contains other DNA sequences that code for the same CDR3. The chain couples TRBV29-1 to TRBJ2-7; TRBD1 matches 7 bases. Looked up from germline, CDR1 is SQVTM and CDR2 is ANQGSEA. The length of the CDR3 is 13 residues. Losses at the gene ends were 4 bases for V and 4 bases for J; bases not matched to a gene: 7. CDR3 in amino acids: CSVGRQGPYEQYF. The CDR3 coding sequence is TGCAGCGTTGGGCGACAGGGCCCGTACGAGCAGTACTTC.

The chain has TRBV7-8 and TRBJ1-2, with D perhaps matching TRBD1 (5 bases). Germline V gives CDR1 SGHVS, CDR2 FQNEAQ. There are 12 residues in the CDR3. Trimming shortened V by 8 bases and J by 4 bases, and 11 bases separated the two germline ends. CDR3 protein: CASQGGSYGYTF. The CDR3 nucleotides read TGTGCCAGCCAGGGAGGAAGCTATGGCTACACCTTC.

This clone was counted only a few times. This chain links TRBV5-1 with TRBJ2-7; D is unresolved. V shed 0 bases and J shed 2 bases, with 12 bases lying between them. The CDR3 has 15 residues. Germline CDR1 SGHRS, CDR2 YFSETQ. For the CDR3, the DNA is TGCGCCAGCAGCTTGGAAATAGCTGCCCCCTACGAGCAGTACTTC. It is translated as CASSLEIAAPYEQYF.

This clone was seen only a few times. The chain has TRBV9 and TRBJ1-2, with a tentative D call TRBD1 (5 bases). V gave up 3 bases and J gave up 2 bases, with 14 bases separating them. The germline CDR1 and CDR2 sequences are SGDLS and YYNGEE. The CDR3 is 15 amino acids. In nucleotides, the CDR3 is TGTGCCAGCAGCGGGAGGGGTACAGGAAACTATGGCTACACCTTC. Translation gives CASSGRGTGNYGYTF.

This clone was counted a few times. This rearrangement joins TRBV25-1 to TRBJ1-5, with 7 bases fitting TRBD1. The CDR3 runs to 13 residues. The germline V gene encodes CDR1 MGHDK and CDR2 SYGVNS. Trimming cost V 4 bases and J 9 bases; bases outside gene matches: 6. The CDR3 DNA follows: TGTGCCAGCAGTGGGACAGGTCCTGGGCCCCAGCATTTT. Protein: CASSGTGPGPQHF.

This clone was picked up a small number of times. This chain uses TRBV4-3 with TRBJ1-5; 7 bases fit TRBD1. The length of the CDR3 is 14 residues. Germline V gene data show CDR1 as LGHNA and CDR2 as YSLEER. V trimming: 1 base; J trimming: 8 bases; junction bases outside the gene matches: 5. DNA of the CDR3: TGCGCCAGCAGCCAAGGACAGGGTTTGGAGCCCCAGCATTTT. It is translated as CASSQGQGLEPQHF.

V and J are TRBV4-3 and TRBJ1-2; 7 bases map to TRBD1. Trimming removed 0 bases from V and 4 bases from J; junction bases left unmatched: 5. CDR1 and CDR2 from the germline V gene are LGHNA and YSLEER. The CDR3 spans 15 residues. The CDR3 is CASSQDRDSFYGYTF. The CDR3, as DNA: TGCGCCAGCAGCCAAGATCGGGACAGCTTCTATGGCTACACCTTC.

V is TRBV27 and J is TRBJ1-2; the D gene is possibly TRBD1 (5 bases). Germline CDR1 is MNHEY and CDR2 is SMNVEV (reference sequence). The CDR3 is 13 amino acids. The V gene lost 3 bases and the J gene lost 7 bases, with 12 bases spanning the gap. CDR3 bases: TGTGCCAGCAGTTTGAGACAGTTCGGTGGCTACACCTTC. As protein: CASSLRQFGGYTF.

The chain combines TRBV18 with TRBJ1-6; TRBD1 is a possible D gene (6 bases). Germline assignment: CDR1 KGHSH and CDR2 LQKENI. Trimming left V 1 base short and J 4 bases short, with 8 bases between. CDR3 length: 15 amino acids. CDR3 sequence: CASSPQGEYNSPLHF. The CDR3 DNA follows: TGTGCCAGCTCACCACAGGGGGAATATAATTCACCCCTCCACTTT.

The chain uses TRBV18 and TRBJ1-2; the match to TRBD1 covers 12 bases. Trimming cost V 3 bases and J 4 bases; bases outside gene matches: 3. The CDR3 runs to 15 residues. Germline loops: CDR1 KGHSH, CDR2 LQKENI. The CDR3 reads CASSPGTGGAYGYTF. CDR3 DNA: TGTGCCAGCTCACCGGGGACAGGGGGCGCCTATGGCTACACCTTC.

The rearrangement joins TRBV28 to TRBJ2-4; the D gene is possibly TRBD1 (5 bases). The CDR3 runs to 15 residues. V was cut by 6 bases and J by 4 bases, with 16 bases left in between. The V gene's germline CDR1 is MDHEN and CDR2 SYDVKM. The DNA for the CDR3 is TGTGCCAGCAGCCCACCCCAGGGCCAGAAAAACATTCAGTACTTC. This sequence encodes CASSPPQGQKNIQYF.

This chain links TRBV6-5 with TRBJ1-5; 8 nucleotides match TRBD1. With V trimmed by 8 bases and J by 4 bases, 4 bases remained unmatched. The CDR3 loop spans 13 amino acids. Looked up from germline, CDR1 is MNHEY and CDR2 is SVGAGI. The CDR3: CASRGQGNQPQHF. The CDR3 DNA reads TGTGCCAGCCGCGGACAGGGTAATCAGCCCCAGCATTTT.

This chain links TRBV18 with TRBJ1-5; the D gene is possibly TRBD1 (5 bases). Germline V gives CDR1 KGHSH, CDR2 LQKENI. The CDR3 is 13 amino acids. Trimming pared 5 bases from V and 3 bases from J, leaving 8 bases between. The CDR3 is CASSSGHNQPQHF. The CDR3 DNA follows: TGTGCCAGCTCATCTGGACACAATCAGCCCCAGCATTTT.

The chain links TRBV9 to TRBJ2-2, with D maybe TRBD2 (6 bases). The ends were cut back, 4 bases at V and 0 bases at J, with 16 bases in the middle. Germline V gives CDR1 SGDLS, CDR2 YYNGEE. The CDR3 extends over 17 amino acids. CDR3 region: CASSSHLGGPNTGELFF. The CDR3 region has the DNA TGTGCCAGCAGCTCCCACCTGGGAGGACCGAACACCGGGGAGCTGTTTTTT. The complete variable domain, with remaining parts taken from reference TRBV9 and TRBJ2-2, reads DSGVTQTPKHLITATGQRVTLRCSPRSGDLSVYWYQQSLDQGLQFLIQYYNGEERAKGNILERFSAQQFPDLHSELNLSSLELGDSALYFCASSSHLGGPNTGELFFGEGSRLTVL.

The gene calls are TRBV7-9 and TRBJ2-5; tentatively, D is TRBD2 (6 bases). The CDR3 extends over 15 amino acids. The V end lost 7 bases, the J end lost 5 bases, and 20 bases lay between the germline ends. CDR1 SEHNR and CDR2 FQNEAQ come from the germline V gene (reference sequence). The CDR3 DNA sequence: TGTGCCAGCACATCGGGGGACGACAAGCGGGAGACCCAGTACTTC. This translates into CASTSGDDKRETQYF.

The chain carries TRBV5-1 and TRBJ2-2; possibly TRBD2 for D (6 bases). Deletions cut 2 bases from V and 2 bases from J, with 10 bases between. Germline CDR1 SGHRS, CDR2 YFSETQ. The CDR3 is 15 residues long. CDR3 coding DNA: TGCGCCAGCAGCTTCGGCGGGGTTAACACCGGGGAGCTGTTTTTT. It yields the protein CASSFGGVNTGELFF.

This clone was seen a few times. The J gene is TRBJ1-2, the V gene TRBV28; the D is unclear. V was pared by 7 bases and J by 8 bases, with 20 bases between. In germline, CDR1 is MDHEN, CDR2 SYDVKM. This CDR3 is 14 amino acids long. This CDR3 is CASTIGKLGGGYTF. The CDR3 DNA reads TGTGCCAGCACCATAGGCAAGCTTGGAGGGGGCTACACCTTC.

This clone occurred once. In nucleotides, the CDR3 is TGTGCCAGCAGTTACCAGGGGACTAATGAAAAACTGTTTTTT. Amino acid sequence: CASSYQGTNEKLFF. The gene calls are TRBV6-5 and TRBJ1-4, with TRBD1 as a possible D gene (6 bases). Germline V gene data show CDR1 as MNHEY and CDR2 as SVGAGI. Trimming pared 2 bases from V and 2 bases from J, leaving 6 bases between. This CDR3 is 14 amino acids long.

This clone turned up a few times. The chain uses TRBV28 and TRBJ1-5; D is possibly TRBD1 (5 bases). Looked up from germline, CDR1 is MDHEN and CDR2 is SYDVKM. Trimming stripped 10 bases from V and 2 bases from J, with 12 bases between. The CDR3 loop spans 13 amino acids. DNA for the CDR3: TGTGCCACCCTGGGAGGGGGCAATCAGCCCCAGCATTTT. This sequence encodes CATLGGGNQPQHF.

The CDR3 protein is CASSPGSGLADTQYF. As DNA, the CDR3 is TGTGCCAGCAGCCCTGGGTCAGGTCTCGCGGATACGCAGTATTTT. The chain has TRBV14 and TRBJ2-3; D is ambiguous. Germline CDR1 SGHDN, CDR2 FVKESK. The V end was cut by 4 bases, the J end by 6 bases, with 17 bases between. The CDR3 spans 15 residues.

There are a few counts of this clone. This chain uses TRBV6-5 with TRBJ1-1; possibly TRBD1 for D (5 bases). V dropped 5 bases and J dropped 0 bases, with 10 bases sitting between them. The CDR3 has 14 amino acids. Germline loops: CDR1 MNHEY, CDR2 SVGAGI. The CDR3 coding sequence is TGTGCCAGCAGTCTAGGGGCATTGAACACTGAAGCTTTCTTT. This translates into CASSLGALNTEAFF.

This clone was seen a few times. The chain joins TRBV5-4 to TRBJ2-2, with a weak D call TRBD2 (6 bases). V shed 0 bases and J shed 1 base, with 7 bases lying between them. The CDR3 consists of 15 residues. Germline lookup yields CDR1 SGHNT and CDR2 YYREEE (reference sequence). The CDR3 nucleotides read TGTGCCAGCAGCTTGGTGCGGGGGAACACCGGGGAGCTGTTTTTT. Amino acids: CASSLVRGNTGELFF.